The source of this TCR beta chain is a study of molecular identifiers for immune sequencing clone quantification. TCRdb itself ran the PCR reads through MiXCR, one entry per CDR3 protein. The data contain just under 650,000 distinct CDR3 sequences, roughly 21% of them singletons. This clonotype was seen at least ten times. The ends were cut back, 2 bases at V and 5 bases at J, with 12 bases in the middle. Germline CDR1 MNHEY, CDR2 SVGAGI. The CDR3 runs to 14 residues. The clonotype originates from a human donor in good health. Some libraries in this study had Jurkat cell RNA spiked in. The chain recombines TRBV6-5 with TRBJ2-5; maybe TRBD2 (5 bases). Sequenced material: naive CD8+ T cells from blood, with Jurkat cell RNA spiked in. Subset specified: FACS-sorted CD8+CD4-CCR7+CD45RA+ naive T cells. In DNA form, the CDR3 reads TGTGCCAGCAGTTACAGCGGTCTCATGGAGACCCAGTACTTC. This translates into CASSYSGLMETQYF.